This T cell receptor (beta chain) stems from a study of vaccination and CD4 T cells after COVID-19. Study-wide background: The cells were exposed to overlapping spike peptides originating from SARS-CoV-2, HCoV-NL63, HCoV-OC43 and HCoV-229E for stimulation. Study results and limitations: Post-infection sampling omitted early timepoints and covered relatively few convalescent patients.

Treatment here: approximately 9-day PBMC culture with coronavirus spike peptide pools or control peptides (ViraFEST assay). J lost 6 bases, V lost 4 bases, and 4 bases had no gene match. Germline CDR1 SGHTA, CDR2 FQGNSA. CDR3 size: 13 residues. This clonotype appeared a few times. Antigen specificity is unknown. Oncomine TCR Beta short-read sequencing was applied to DNA from cultured CD4+ T cells. CD4+ T cells were cultured, and genomic DNA was extracted from them. Each CDR3 protein gets one entry after TCRdb re-called the PCR reads with MiXCR. The table has 14,000 to 15,000 distinct CDR3 sequences, 40% to 50% seen once.

The specimen sequenced was CD4+ T cells from blood, cultured in vitro. The chain uses TRBV7-2 and TRBJ1-2; the match to TRBD1 covers 8 bases. The source of this sequence is a human donor who had recovered from COVID-19. The CDR3 DNA follows: TGTGCCAGCAGCTCCGACAGGGGCAATGGCTACACCTTC. Encoded protein: CASSSDRGNGYTF.